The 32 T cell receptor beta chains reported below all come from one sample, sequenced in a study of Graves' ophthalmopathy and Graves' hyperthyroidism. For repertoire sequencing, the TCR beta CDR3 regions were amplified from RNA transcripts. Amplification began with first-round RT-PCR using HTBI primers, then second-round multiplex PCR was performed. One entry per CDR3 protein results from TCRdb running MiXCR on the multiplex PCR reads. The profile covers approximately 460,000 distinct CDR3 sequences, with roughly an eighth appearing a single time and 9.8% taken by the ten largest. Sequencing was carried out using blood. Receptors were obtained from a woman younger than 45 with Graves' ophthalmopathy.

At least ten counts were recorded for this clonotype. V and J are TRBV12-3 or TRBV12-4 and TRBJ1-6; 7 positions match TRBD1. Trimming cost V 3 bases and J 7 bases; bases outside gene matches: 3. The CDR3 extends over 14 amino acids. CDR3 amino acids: CASSLTGTNSPLHF. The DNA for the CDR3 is TGTGCCAGCAGTTTGACAGGGACGAATTCACCCCTCCACTTT.

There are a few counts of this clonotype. DNA for the CDR3: TGTGCCAGCAGCCGGGGGACAAAAGAAGCTTTCTTT. Encoded protein: CASSRGTKEAFF. This chain links TRBV13 with TRBJ1-1; possibly TRBD1 for D (6 bases). The length of the CDR3 is 12 residues. V lost 5 bases and J lost 8, with 12 bases in between. CDR1 is PRHDT, CDR2 FYEKMQ, per germline (reference sequence).

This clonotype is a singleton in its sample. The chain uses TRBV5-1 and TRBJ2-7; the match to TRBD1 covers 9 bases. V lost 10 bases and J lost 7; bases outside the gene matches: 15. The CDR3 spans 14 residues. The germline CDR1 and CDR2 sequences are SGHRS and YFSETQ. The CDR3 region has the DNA TGCGCCCGTAGCTTTCCGGGACAGGGCATGGAGCAGTACTTC. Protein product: CARSFPGQGMEQYF.

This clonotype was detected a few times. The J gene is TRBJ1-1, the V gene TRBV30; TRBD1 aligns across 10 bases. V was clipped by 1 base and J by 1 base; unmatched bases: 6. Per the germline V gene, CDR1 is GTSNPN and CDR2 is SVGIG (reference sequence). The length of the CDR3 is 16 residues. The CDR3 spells CAWSAMDRGKNTEAFF. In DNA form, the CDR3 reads TGTGCCTGGAGTGCAATGGACAGGGGGAAGAACACTGAAGCTTTCTTT.

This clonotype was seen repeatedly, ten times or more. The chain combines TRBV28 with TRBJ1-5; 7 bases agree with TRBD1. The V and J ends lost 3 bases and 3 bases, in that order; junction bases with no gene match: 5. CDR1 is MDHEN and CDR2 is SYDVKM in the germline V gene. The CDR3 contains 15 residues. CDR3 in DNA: TGTGCCAGCAGTTTGTGGGACAGATACAATCAGCCCCAGCATTTT. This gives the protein CASSLWDRYNQPQHF. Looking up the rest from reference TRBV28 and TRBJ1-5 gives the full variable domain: DVKVTQSSRYLVKRTGEKVFLECVQDMDHENMFWYRQDPGLGLRLIYFSYDVKMKEKGDIPEGYSVSREKKERFSLILESASTNQTSMYLCASSLWDRYNQPQHFGDGTRLSIL.

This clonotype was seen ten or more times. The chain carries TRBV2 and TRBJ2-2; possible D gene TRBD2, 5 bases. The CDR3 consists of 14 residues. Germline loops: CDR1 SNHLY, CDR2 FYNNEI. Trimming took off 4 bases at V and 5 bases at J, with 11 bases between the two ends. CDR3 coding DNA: TGTGCCAGCAGTGGGGCTACTAGGACCGGGGAGCTGTTTTTT. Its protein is CASSGATRTGELFF.

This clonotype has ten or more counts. CDR3 protein: CASSYLEGTGPPIQYF. Written as DNA, the CDR3 is TGTGCCAGCAGTTACCTCGAGGGGACAGGGCCCCCCATTCAGTACTTC. The gene calls are TRBV6-5 and TRBJ2-4; TRBD1 aligns across 9 bases. J was trimmed by 9 bases and V by 2 bases; bases with no gene match: 11. The CDR3 has 16 amino acids. The germline gives CDR1 MNHEY, CDR2 SVGAGI.

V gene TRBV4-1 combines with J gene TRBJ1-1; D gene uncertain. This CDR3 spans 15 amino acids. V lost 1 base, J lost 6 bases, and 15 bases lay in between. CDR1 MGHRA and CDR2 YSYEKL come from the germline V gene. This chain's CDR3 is CASSQVRVGEPEAFF. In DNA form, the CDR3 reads TGCGCCAGCAGCCAAGTTCGGGTCGGGGAGCCTGAAGCTTTCTTT.

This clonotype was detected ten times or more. CDR3 in amino acids: CASSRELVNTEAFF. The CDR3 nucleotides read TGTGCCAGCAGCCGTGAGTTGGTGAACACTGAAGCTTTCTTT. The chain joins TRBV6-5 to TRBJ1-1; D is uncertain. Trimming took off 6 bases at V and 0 bases at J, with 11 bases between the two ends. The CDR3 is 14 residues long. From germline, CDR1 is MNHEY and CDR2 SVGAGI.

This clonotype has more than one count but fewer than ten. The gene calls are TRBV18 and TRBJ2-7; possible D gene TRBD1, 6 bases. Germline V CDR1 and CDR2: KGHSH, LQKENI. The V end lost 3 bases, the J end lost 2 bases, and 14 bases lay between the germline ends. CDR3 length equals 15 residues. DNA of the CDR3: TGTGCCAGCTCACCCGGACAGACCAAAACCTACGAGCAGTACTTC. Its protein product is CASSPGQTKTYEQYF.

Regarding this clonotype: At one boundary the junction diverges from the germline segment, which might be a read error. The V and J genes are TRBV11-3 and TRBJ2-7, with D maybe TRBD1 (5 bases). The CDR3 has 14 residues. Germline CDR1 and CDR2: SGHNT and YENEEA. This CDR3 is CASGLGIWGFEQYF. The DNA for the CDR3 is TGTGCCAGCGGCTTAGGCATTTGGGGCTTCGAGCAGTACTTC.

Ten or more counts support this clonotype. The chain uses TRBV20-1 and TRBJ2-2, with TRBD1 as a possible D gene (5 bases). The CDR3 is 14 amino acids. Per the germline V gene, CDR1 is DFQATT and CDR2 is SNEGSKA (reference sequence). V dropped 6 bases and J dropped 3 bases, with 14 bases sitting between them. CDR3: CSAIPGLDTGELFF. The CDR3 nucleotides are TGCAGTGCCATCCCAGGGTTGGACACCGGGGAGCTGTTTTTT.

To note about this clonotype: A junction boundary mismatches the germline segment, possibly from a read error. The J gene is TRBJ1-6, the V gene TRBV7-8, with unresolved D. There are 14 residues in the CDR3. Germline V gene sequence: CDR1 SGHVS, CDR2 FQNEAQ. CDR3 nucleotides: TGCGCCAGCAGCTTGAGTCTCCTTAATTCACCCCTCCACTTT. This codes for CASSLSLLNSPLHF. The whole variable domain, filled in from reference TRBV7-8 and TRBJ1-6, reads GAGVSQSPRYKVAKRGQDVALRCDPISGHVSLFWYQQALGQGPEFLTYFQNEAQLDKSGLPSDRFFAERPEGSVSTLKIQRTQQEDSAVYLCASSLSLLNSPLHFGNGTRLTVT.

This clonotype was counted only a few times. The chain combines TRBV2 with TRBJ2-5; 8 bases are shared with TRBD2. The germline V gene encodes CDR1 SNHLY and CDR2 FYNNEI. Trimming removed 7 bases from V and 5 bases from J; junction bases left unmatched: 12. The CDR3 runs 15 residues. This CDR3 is CASMEREFPMETQYF. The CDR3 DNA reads TGTGCCAGCATGGAGCGGGAGTTTCCCATGGAGACCCAGTACTTC.

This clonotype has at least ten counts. The CDR3 sequence is CASSLIGTAKGETQYF. CDR3 DNA sequence: TGTGCCAGCAGTTTAATTGGGACGGCGAAAGGGGAGACCCAGTACTTC. The V gene is TRBV12-3 or TRBV12-4, the J gene TRBJ2-5; D might be TRBD1 or TRBD2, each matching 5 bases. Between the trimmed V and J ends, which lost 2 bases and 5 bases, there was a span of 18 bases. The CDR3 has 16 amino acids.

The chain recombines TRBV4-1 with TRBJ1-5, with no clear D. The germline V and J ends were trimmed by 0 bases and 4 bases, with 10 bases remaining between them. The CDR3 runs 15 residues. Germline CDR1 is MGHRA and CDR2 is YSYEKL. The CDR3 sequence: CASSQDIGGNQPQHF. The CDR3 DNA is TGCGCCAGCAGCCAAGACATAGGAGGAAATCAGCCCCAGCATTTT.

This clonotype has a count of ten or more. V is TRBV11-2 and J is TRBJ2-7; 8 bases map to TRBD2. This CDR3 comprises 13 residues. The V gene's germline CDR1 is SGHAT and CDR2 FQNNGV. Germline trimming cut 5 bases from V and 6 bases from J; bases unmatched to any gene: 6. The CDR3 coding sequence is TGTGCCAGCAGCAGCGGGAGTCTCTTCGAGCAGTACTTC. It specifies CASSSGSLFEQYF.

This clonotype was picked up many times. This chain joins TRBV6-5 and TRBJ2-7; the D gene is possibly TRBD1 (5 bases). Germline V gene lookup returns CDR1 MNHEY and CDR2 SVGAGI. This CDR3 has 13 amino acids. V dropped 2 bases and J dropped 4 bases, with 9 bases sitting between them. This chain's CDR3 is CASSYPGRYEQYF. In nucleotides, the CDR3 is TGTGCCAGCAGTTACCCAGGGCGGTACGAGCAGTACTTC.

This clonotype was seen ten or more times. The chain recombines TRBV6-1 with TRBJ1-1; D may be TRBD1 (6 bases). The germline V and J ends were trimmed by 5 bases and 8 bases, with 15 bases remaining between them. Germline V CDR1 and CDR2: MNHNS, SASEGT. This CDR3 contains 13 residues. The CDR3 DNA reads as TGTGCCAGCAGTATTTCACCCGGGACAGAAGCTTTCTTT. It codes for CASSISPGTEAFF.

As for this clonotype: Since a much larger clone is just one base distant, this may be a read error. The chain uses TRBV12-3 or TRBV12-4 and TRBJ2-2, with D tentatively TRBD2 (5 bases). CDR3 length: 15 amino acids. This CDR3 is CASRRGVANTGELCF. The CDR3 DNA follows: TGTGCCAGCCGAAGAGGAGTCGCGAACACCGGGGAGCTGTGTTTT.

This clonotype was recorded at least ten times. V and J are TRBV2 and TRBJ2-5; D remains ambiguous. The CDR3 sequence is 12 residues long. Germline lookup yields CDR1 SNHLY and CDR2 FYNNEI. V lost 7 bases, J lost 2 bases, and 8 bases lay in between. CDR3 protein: CASKWTQETQYF. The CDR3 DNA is TGTGCCAGCAAGTGGACGCAAGAGACCCAGTACTTC. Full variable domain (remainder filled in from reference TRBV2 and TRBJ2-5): EPEVTQTPSHQVTQMGQEVILRCVPISNHLYFYWYRQILGQKVEFLVSFYNNEISEKSEIFDDQFSVERPDGSNFTLKIRSTKLEDSAMYFCASKWTQETQYFGPGTRLLVL.

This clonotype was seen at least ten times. In DNA form, the CDR3 reads TGCAGTGCTGCGGCGGCGAACACCGGGGAGCTGTTTTTT. This encodes CSAAAANTGELFF. The V gene is TRBV20-1, the J gene TRBJ2-2; D uncertain. V was cut by 5 bases and J by 0 bases, with 7 bases left in between. The CDR3 length is 13 residues. Per the germline V gene, CDR1 is DFQATT and CDR2 is SNEGSKA (reference sequence).

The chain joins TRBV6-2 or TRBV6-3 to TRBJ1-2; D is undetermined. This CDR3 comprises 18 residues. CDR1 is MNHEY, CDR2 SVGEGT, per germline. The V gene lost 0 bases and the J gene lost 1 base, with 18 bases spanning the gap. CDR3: CASSYSNGEGIDNYGYTF. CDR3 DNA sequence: TGTGCCAGCAGTTACTCGAACGGGGAAGGTATTGATAACTATGGCTACACCTTC.

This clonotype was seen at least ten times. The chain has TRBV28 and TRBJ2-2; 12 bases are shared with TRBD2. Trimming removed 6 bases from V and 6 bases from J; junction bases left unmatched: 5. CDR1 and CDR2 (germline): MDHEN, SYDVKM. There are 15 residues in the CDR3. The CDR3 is CASSSLAGGPGELFF. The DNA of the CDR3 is TGTGCCAGCAGCTCTCTAGCGGGGGGGCCCGGGGAGCTGTTTTTT.

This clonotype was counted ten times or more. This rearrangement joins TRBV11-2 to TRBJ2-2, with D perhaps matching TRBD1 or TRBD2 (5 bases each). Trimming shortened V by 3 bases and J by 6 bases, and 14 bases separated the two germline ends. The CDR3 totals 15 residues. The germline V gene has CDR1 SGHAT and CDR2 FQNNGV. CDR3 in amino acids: CASSFGTPSAGELFF. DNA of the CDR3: TGTGCCAGCAGCTTCGGGACCCCATCTGCCGGGGAGCTGTTTTTT.

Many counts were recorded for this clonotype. CDR3 region: CASSSPWRTSNYGYTF. The DNA of the CDR3 is TGTGCCAGCAGTTCTCCTTGGCGGACCTCTAACTATGGCTACACCTTC. The chain recombines TRBV28 with TRBJ1-2; D remains ambiguous. Germline V CDR1 and CDR2: MDHEN, SYDVKM. The CDR3 sequence is 16 residues long. The germline V and J ends were trimmed by 4 bases and 0 bases, with 15 bases remaining between them.

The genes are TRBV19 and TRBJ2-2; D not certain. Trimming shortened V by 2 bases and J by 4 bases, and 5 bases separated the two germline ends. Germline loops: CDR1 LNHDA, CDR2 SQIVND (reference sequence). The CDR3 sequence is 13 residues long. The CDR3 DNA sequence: TGTGCCAGTAGTATAATCCGCACCGGGGAGCTGTTTTTT. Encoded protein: CASSIIRTGELFF.

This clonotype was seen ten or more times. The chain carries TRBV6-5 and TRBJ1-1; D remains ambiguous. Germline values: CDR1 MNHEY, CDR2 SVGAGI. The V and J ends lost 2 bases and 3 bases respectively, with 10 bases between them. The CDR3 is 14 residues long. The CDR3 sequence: CASSYAETDTEAFF. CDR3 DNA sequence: TGTGCCAGCAGTTACGCGGAGACGGACACTGAAGCTTTCTTT.

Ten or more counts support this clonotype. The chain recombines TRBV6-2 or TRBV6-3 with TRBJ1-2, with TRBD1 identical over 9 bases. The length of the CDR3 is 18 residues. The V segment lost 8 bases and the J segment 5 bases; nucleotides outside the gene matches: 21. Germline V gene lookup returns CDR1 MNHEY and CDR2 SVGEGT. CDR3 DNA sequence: TGTGCCAGCGGTAGCTGGGGGACAGGGACTATTCTTATGTATGGCTACACCTTC. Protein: CASGSWGTGTILMYGYTF.

As DNA, the CDR3 is TGTGCCAGCCGGGACAGCGGATTTGGAGTCGGGGAGCTGTTTTTT. This encodes CASRDSGFGVGELFF. The chain combines TRBV6-1 with TRBJ2-2; the match to TRBD1 covers 7 bases. This CDR3 spans 15 amino acids. V lost 8 bases to trimming and J lost 7 bases; unmatched junction nucleotides: 13. CDR1 and CDR2 (germline): MNHNS, SASEGT.

CDR3 in DNA: TGTGCCAGCAGCCGACAGGGGGCTAGCAATCAGCCCCAGCATTTT. Protein sequence: CASSRQGASNQPQHF. V and J are TRBV27 and TRBJ1-5; 10 positions agree with TRBD1. The germline V gene encodes CDR1 MNHEY and CDR2 SMNVEV (reference sequence). Trimming at V came to 6 bases and at J to 0 bases, leaving 2 bases not matched to a gene. CDR3 length: 15 amino acids.

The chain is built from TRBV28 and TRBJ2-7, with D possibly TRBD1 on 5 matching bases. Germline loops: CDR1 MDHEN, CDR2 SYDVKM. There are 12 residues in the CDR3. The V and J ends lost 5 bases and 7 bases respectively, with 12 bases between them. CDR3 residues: CASSEGRTEQYF. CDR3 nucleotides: TGTGCCAGCAGTGAAGGCAGGACAGAGCAGTACTTC.